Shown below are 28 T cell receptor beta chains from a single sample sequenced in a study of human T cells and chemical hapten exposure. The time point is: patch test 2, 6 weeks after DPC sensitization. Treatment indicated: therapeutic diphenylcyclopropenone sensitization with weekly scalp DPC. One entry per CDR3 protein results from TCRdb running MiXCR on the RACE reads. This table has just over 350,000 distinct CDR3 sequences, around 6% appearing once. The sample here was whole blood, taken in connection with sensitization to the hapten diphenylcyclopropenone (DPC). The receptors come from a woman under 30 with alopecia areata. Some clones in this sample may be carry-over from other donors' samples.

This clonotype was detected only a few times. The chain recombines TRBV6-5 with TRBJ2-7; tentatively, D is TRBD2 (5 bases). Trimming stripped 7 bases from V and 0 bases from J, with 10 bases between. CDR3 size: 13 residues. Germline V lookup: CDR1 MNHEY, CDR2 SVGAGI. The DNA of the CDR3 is TGTGCCAGCAAGGACCGGGGCTCCTACGAGCAGTACTTC. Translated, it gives CASKDRGSYEQYF.

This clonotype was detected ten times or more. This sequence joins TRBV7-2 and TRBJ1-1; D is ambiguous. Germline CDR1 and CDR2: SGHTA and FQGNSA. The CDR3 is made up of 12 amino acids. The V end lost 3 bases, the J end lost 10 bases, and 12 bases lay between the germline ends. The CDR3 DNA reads TGTGCCAGCAGCTTCTTAGAGGGAAGAGCTTTCTTT. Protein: CASSFLEGRAFF.

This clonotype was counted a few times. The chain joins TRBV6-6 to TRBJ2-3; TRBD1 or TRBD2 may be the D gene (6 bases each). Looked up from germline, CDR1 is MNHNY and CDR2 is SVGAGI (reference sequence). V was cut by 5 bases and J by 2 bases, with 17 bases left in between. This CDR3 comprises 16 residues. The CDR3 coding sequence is TGTGCCAGCAGTCCCCCCTGGGGGGACAACACAGATACGCAGTATTTT. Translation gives CASSPPWGDNTDTQYF.

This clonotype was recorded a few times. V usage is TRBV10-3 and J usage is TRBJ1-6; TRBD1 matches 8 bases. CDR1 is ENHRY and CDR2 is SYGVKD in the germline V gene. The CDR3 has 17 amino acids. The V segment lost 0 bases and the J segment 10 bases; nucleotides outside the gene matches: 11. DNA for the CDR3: TGTGCCATCAGTGAGTCGAGCCCCCGACAGGGGTTATCACCCCTCCACTTT. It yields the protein CAISESSPRQGLSPLHF.

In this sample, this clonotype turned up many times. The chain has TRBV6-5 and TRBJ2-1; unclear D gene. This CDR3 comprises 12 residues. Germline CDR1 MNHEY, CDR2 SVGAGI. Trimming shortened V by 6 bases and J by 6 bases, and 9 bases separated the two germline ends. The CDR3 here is CASRASFNEQFF. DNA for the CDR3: TGTGCCAGCAGGGCGAGCTTCAATGAGCAGTTCTTC.

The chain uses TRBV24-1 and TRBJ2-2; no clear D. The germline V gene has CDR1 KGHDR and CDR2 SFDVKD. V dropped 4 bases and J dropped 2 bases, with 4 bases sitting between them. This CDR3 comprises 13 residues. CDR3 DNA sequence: TGTGCCACCAGTGAAGGCAACACCGGGGAGCTGTTTTTT. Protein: CATSEGNTGELFF.

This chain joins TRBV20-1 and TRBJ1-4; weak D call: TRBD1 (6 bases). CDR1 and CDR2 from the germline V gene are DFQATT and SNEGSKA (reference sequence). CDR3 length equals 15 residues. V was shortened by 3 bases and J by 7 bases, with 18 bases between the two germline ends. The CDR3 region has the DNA TGCAGTGCTAGCCCTCGGACAGAGCTAGGTGAAAAACTGTTTTTT. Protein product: CSASPRTELGEKLFF.

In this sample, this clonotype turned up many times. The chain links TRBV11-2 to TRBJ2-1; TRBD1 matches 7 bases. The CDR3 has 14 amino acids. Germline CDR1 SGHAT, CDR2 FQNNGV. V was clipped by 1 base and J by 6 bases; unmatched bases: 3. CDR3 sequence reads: CASSLGAGGNEQFF. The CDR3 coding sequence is TGTGCCAGCAGCTTAGGGGCAGGGGGCAATGAGCAGTTCTTC.

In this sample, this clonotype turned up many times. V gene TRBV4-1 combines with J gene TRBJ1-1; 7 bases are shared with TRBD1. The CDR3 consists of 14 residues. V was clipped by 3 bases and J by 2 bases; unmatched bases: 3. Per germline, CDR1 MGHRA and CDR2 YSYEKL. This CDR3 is CASSHRTGNTEAFF. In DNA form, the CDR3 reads TGCGCCAGCAGCCACCGGACAGGAAACACTGAAGCTTTCTTT.

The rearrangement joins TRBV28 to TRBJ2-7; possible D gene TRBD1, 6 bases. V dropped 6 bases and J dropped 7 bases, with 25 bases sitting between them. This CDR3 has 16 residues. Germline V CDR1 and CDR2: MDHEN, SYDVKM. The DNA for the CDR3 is TGTGCCAGCAGAATCCCCAGTGGACAGAGGCGGGCTGAGCAGTACTTC. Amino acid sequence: CASRIPSGQRRAEQYF.

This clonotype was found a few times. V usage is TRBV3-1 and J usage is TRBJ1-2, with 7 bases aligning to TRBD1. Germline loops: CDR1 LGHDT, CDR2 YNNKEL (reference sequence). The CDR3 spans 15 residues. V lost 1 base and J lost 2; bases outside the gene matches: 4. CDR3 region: CASSQGPGGNYGYTF. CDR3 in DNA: TGTGCCAGCAGCCAAGGTCCAGGGGGGAACTATGGCTACACCTTC.

CDR3 residues: CASSLGNSNQETQYF. The CDR3 DNA follows: TGTGCCAGCAGCTTGGGAAATTCCAACCAAGAGACCCAGTACTTC. The J gene is TRBJ2-5, the V gene TRBV5-5; the D is unclear. Germline CDR1 reads SGHKS; CDR2 reads YYEKEE (reference sequence). Trimming took 0 bases from V and 0 from J, leaving 9 bases between them. This CDR3 is 15 amino acids long.

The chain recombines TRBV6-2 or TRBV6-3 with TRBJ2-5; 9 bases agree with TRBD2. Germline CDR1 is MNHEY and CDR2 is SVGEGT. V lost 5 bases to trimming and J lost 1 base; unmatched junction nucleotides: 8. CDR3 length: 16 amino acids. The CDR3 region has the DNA TGTGCCAGCAGTCAGACTAGCGGCTTCGTCCAAGAGACCCAGTACTTC. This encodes CASSQTSGFVQETQYF.

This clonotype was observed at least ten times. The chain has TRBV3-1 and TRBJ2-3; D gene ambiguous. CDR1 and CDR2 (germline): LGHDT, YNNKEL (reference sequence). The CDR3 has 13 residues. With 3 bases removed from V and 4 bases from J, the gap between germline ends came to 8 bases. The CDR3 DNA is TGTGCCAGCAGCCACTTGGGTGCAGATACGCAGTATTTT. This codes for CASSHLGADTQYF.

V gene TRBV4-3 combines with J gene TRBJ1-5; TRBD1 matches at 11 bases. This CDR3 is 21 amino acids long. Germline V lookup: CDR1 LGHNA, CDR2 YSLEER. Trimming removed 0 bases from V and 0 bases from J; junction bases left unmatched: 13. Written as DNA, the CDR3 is TGCGCCAGCAGCCAAGAGCTCCTGAGGACAGGGGGCGGGTATAGCAATCAGCCCCAGCATTTT. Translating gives CASSQELLRTGGGYSNQPQHF.

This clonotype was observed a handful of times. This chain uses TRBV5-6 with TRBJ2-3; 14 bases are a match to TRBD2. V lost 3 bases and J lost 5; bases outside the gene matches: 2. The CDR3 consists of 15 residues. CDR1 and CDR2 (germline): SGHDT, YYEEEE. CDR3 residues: CASSWGLAGEDTQYF. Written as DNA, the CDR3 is TGTGCCAGCAGCTGGGGACTAGCGGGGGAAGATACGCAGTATTTT. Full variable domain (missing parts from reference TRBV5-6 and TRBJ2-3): DAGVTQSPTHLIKTRGQQVTLRCSPKSGHDTVSWYQQALGQGPQFIFQYYEEEERQRGNFPDRFSGHQFPNYSSELNVNALLLGDSALYLCASSWGLAGEDTQYFGPGTRLTVL.

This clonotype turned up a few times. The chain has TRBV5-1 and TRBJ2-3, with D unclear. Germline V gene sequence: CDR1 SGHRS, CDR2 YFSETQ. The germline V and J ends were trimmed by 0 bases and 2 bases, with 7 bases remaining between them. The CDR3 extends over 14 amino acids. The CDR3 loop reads CASSLAQHTDTQYF. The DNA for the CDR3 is TGCGCCAGCAGCTTGGCACAGCACACAGATACGCAGTATTTT.

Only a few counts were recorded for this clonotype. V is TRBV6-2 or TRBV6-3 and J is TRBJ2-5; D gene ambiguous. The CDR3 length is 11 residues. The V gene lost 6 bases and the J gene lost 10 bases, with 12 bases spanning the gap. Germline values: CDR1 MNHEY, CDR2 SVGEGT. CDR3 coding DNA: TGTGCCAGCAGCCGACTCGATAGCCAGTACTTC. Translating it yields CASSRLDSQYF.

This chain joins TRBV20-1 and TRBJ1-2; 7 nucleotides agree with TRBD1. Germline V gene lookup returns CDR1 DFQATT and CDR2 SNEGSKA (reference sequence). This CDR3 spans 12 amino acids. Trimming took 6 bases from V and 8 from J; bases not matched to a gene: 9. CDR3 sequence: CSASNRGEGYTF. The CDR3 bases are TGCAGTGCGTCGAACAGGGGCGAAGGCTACACCTTC.

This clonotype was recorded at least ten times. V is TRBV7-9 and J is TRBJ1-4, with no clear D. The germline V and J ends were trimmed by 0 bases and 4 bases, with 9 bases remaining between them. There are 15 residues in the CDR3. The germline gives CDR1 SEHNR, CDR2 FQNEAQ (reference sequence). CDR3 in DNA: TGTGCCAGCAGCTTAGCGAGAAACGTTAATGAAAAACTGTTTTTT. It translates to CASSLARNVNEKLFF.

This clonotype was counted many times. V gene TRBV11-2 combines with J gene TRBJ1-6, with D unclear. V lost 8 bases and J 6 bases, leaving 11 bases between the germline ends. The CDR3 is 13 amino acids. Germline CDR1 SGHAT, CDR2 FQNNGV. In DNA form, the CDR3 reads TGTGCCAGCCGGAGCCGGGGTAATTCACCCCTCCACTTT. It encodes CASRSRGNSPLHF.

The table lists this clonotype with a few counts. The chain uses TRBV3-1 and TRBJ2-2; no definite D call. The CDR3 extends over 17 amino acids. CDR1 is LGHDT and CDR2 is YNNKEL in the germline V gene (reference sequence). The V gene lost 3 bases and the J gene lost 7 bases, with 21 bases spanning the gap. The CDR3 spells CASSQGPLRVGIGELFF. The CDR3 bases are TGTGCCAGCAGCCAGGGTCCCCTTCGCGTTGGTATCGGGGAGCTGTTTTTT.

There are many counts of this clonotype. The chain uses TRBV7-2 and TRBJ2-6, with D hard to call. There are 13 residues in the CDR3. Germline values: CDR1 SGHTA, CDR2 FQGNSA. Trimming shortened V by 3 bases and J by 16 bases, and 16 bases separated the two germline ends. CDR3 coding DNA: TGTGCCAGCAGCTTCAAGACACCAACCTTACTGACTTTC. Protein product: CASSFKTPTLLTF.

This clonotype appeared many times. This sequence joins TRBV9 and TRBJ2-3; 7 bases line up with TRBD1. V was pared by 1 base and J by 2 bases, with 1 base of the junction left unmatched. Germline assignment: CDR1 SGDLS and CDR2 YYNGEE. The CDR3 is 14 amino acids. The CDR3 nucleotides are TGTGCCAGCAGCGTACAGGGGGTCACAGATACGCAGTATTTT. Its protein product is CASSVQGVTDTQYF.

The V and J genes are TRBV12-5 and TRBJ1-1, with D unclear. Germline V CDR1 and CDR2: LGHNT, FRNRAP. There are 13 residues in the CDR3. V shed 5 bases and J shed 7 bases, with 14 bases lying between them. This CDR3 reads CASGPEGFNEAFF. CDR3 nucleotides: TGTGCTAGTGGTCCCGAGGGCTTCAATGAAGCTTTCTTT.

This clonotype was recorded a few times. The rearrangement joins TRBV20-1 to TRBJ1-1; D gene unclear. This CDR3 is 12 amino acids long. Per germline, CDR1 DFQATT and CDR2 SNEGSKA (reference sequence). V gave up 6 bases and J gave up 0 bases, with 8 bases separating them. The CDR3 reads CSASTLNTEAFF. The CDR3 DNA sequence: TGCAGTGCCTCGACATTGAACACTGAAGCTTTCTTT.

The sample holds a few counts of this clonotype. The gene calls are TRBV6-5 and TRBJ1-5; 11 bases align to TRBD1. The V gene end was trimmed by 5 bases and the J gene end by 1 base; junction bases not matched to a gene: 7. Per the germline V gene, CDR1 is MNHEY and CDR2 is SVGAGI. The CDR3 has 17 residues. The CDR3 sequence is CASSPGQGELSNQPQHF. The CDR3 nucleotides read TGTGCCAGCAGTCCGGGACAGGGGGAGTTGAGCAATCAGCCCCAGCATTTT.

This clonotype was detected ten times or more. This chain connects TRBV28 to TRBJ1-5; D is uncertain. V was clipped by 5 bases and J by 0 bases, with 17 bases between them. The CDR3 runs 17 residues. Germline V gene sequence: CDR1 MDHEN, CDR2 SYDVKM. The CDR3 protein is CASSLISAVHSNQPQHF. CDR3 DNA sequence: TGTGCCAGCAGTCTAATTTCAGCCGTTCATAGCAATCAGCCCCAGCATTTT.